A single sample is the source of the 21 T cell receptor beta chains below, sequenced in a study of blood T cell repertoires in COVID-19. Assay used: immunoSEQ multiplex PCR; TCRdb lists only in-frame clones, some missing. The sample includes about 180,000 clones, approximately 90% seen only once; the top ten take about an eighth. The source material was peripheral blood. These receptors were taken from a woman in her sixties or seventies with COVID-19, enrolled during active disease.

J is TRBJ2-7 and V is TRBV28; D is unclear. Trimming shortened V by 1 base and J by 5 bases, and 9 bases separated the two germline ends. The CDR3 consists of 13 residues. Germline V gives CDR1 MDHEN, CDR2 SYDVKM. Here the CDR3 reads CASSLSYENEQYF. The CDR3 DNA reads TGTGCCAGCAGTTTATCCTACGAGAACGAGCAGTACTTC.

This chain links TRBV24-1 with TRBJ2-1; TRBD1 aligns across 11 bases. The J segment lost 6 bases and the V segment lost 4 bases, leaving 7 bases of the junction unmatched. This CDR3 spans 16 amino acids. Germline loops: CDR1 KGHDR, CDR2 SFDVKD. The CDR3 DNA reads TGTGCCACCAGTGACCATTGGGGGACAGGGGGCAATGAGCAGTTCTTC. Its translation: CATSDHWGTGGNEQFF.

This clone showed up just once. This sequence joins TRBV7-9 and TRBJ2-3; D possibly corresponds to TRBD2 (6 bases). This CDR3 contains 13 residues. Deletions cut 1 base from V and 4 bases from J, with 6 bases between. Germline V lookup: CDR1 SEHNR, CDR2 FQNEAQ (reference sequence). This CDR3 reads CASSLVAADTQYF. The CDR3 nucleotides are TGTGCCAGCAGCTTAGTAGCGGCAGATACGCAGTATTTT.

The J gene is TRBJ2-7, the V gene TRBV5-1, with 8 bases fitting TRBD1. Germline lookup yields CDR1 SGHRS and CDR2 YFSETQ. The length of the CDR3 is 14 residues. V lost 2 bases and J lost 6; bases outside the gene matches: 7. In DNA form, the CDR3 reads TGCGCCAGCAGCTTTGGACAGGGTATAGGCGAGCAGTACTTC. Encoded protein: CASSFGQGIGEQYF.

The chain has TRBV6-5 and TRBJ1-2, with D possibly matching TRBD1 (5 bases). Trimming cost V 5 bases and J 8 bases, with 12 bases left between them. This CDR3 has 12 residues. The germline CDR1 and CDR2 sequences are MNHEY and SVGAGI. CDR3 region: CASSTPTAGYTF. DNA for the CDR3: TGTGCCAGCAGTACTCCGACAGCCGGCTACACCTTC.

The V gene is TRBV9, the J gene TRBJ1-2, with 8 positions matching TRBD1. J was trimmed by 3 bases and V by 4 bases; bases with no gene match: 2. There are 13 residues in the CDR3. CDR1 is SGDLS and CDR2 is YYNGEE in the germline V gene. This CDR3 is CASSMGQDYGYTF. In DNA form, the CDR3 reads TGTGCCAGCAGCATGGGACAGGACTATGGCTACACCTTC.

This clone has a handful of counts. V usage is TRBV19 and J usage is TRBJ1-5; 9 bases are shared with TRBD1. The V gene end was trimmed by 0 bases and the J gene end by 5 bases; junction bases not matched to a gene: 5. This CDR3 spans 16 amino acids. Germline V gene lookup returns CDR1 LNHDA and CDR2 SQIVND (reference sequence). The CDR3 DNA reads TGTGCCAGTAGTATAGATGGGGACAGGGTGGATCAGCCCCAGCATTTT. Translation gives CASSIDGDRVDQPQHF.

As to this clone: A much bigger clone sits one base away, suggesting this may be a read error. The rearrangement links TRBV6-2 or TRBV6-3 to TRBJ2-3, with D unresolved. The CDR3 has 12 amino acids. Germline CDR1 and CDR2: MNHEY and SVGEGT. Trimming removed 5 bases at V and 0 bases at J, with 3 bases between. The CDR3 nucleotides read TGTGCCAGCAGTCTTAGCACAGATACGCAGTATTTT. Translated: CASSLSTDTQYF.

The chain uses TRBV5-5 and TRBJ1-6; D ambiguous. Germline CDR1 is SGHKS and CDR2 is YYEKEE (reference sequence). The CDR3 length is 13 residues. V was pared by 0 bases and J by 7 bases, with 5 bases between. This chain's CDR3 is CASSLVENSPLHF. The CDR3 DNA sequence: TGTGCCAGCAGCTTGGTCGAGAATTCACCCCTCCACTTT.

The rearrangement joins TRBV28 to TRBJ2-7; 9 nucleotides align to TRBD1. CDR3 size: 15 residues. The V gene end was trimmed by 6 bases and the J gene end by 1 base; junction bases not matched to a gene: 7. CDR1 is MDHEN and CDR2 is SYDVKM in the germline V gene. CDR3 in amino acids: CASRRRDRASYEQYF. CDR3 in DNA: TGTGCCAGCAGACGCCGGGACAGGGCATCCTACGAGCAGTACTTC.

The rearrangement uses TRBV5-4 and TRBJ2-5, with D possibly matching TRBD2 (6 bases). The germline V and J ends were trimmed by 4 bases and 5 bases, with 21 bases remaining between them. This CDR3 has 16 residues. Germline CDR1 SGHNT, CDR2 YYREEE (reference sequence). CDR3 nucleotide sequence: TGTGCCAGCAGCCGATCCGTCGGGCGGGGTGGGGAGACCCAGTACTTC. Amino acids: CASSRSVGRGGETQYF.

The chain combines TRBV18 with TRBJ1-4, with TRBD1 identical over 8 bases. The J segment lost 5 bases and the V segment lost 4 bases, leaving 9 bases of the junction unmatched. CDR1 KGHSH and CDR2 LQKENI come from the germline V gene. CDR3 size: 16 residues. The chain's CDR3 is CASSLQGGQLNEKLFF. Here the CDR3 DNA reads TGTGCCAGCTCACTACAGGGGGGCCAGTTAAATGAAAAACTGTTTTTT.

V gene TRBV21-1 combines with J gene TRBJ2-7; no DNA check was done on the table's D call, TRBD2. TRBV21-1 is shown as a pseudogene. This CDR3 contains 16 residues. The CDR3 here is CASSTSGTYGGLEQYF. The DNA of the CDR3 is TGTGCCAGCAGCACTTCCGGGACCTATGGGGGACTCGAGCAGTACTTC.

The sample holds one count of this clone. V and J are TRBV19 and TRBJ1-5, with D possibly TRBD1 on 5 matching bases. V was pared by 3 bases and J by 0 bases, with 9 bases between. CDR3 size: 15 residues. Germline CDR1 and CDR2: LNHDA and SQIVND (reference sequence). The CDR3 coding sequence is TGTGCCAGTAGTATTTCAGGGAATAGCAATCAGCCCCAGCATTTT. Translated, it gives CASSISGNSNQPQHF.

The J gene is TRBJ2-7, the V gene TRBV27; 7 bases fit TRBD1. Germline assignment: CDR1 MNHEY and CDR2 SMNVEV (reference sequence). The V gene end was trimmed by 4 bases and the J gene end by 2 bases; junction bases not matched to a gene: 14. The CDR3 totals 17 residues. The CDR3 DNA reads as TGTGCCAGCAGTTCCTACTCCTCAGGGGGTTCCCCCTACGAGCAGTACTTC. It codes for CASSSYSSGGSPYEQYF.

The chain has TRBV10-3 and TRBJ2-5; 12 bases are a match to TRBD2. Trimming took 3 bases from V and 6 from J; bases not matched to a gene: 5. CDR3 length: 15 residues. Germline V CDR1 and CDR2: ENHRY, SYGVKD. This CDR3 reads CAISEKTSGSQTQYF. The DNA for the CDR3 is TGTGCCATCAGTGAAAAGACTAGCGGGAGTCAGACCCAGTACTTC.

The chain is built from TRBV18 and TRBJ2-7; D may be TRBD1 (5 bases). V lost 5 bases and J 7 bases, leaving 15 bases between the germline ends. CDR1 and CDR2 from the germline V gene are KGHSH and LQKENI. This CDR3 has 13 residues. CDR3 bases: TGTGCCAGCTCAAGTGACAGCCTCATGGAGCAGTACTTC. It encodes CASSSDSLMEQYF. Variable domain in full (rest from reference TRBV18 and TRBJ2-7): NAGVMQNPRHLVRRRGQEARLRCSPMKGHSHVYWYRQLPEEGLKFMVYLQKENIIDESGMPKERFSAEFPKEGPSILRIQQVVRGDSAAYFCASSSDSLMEQYFGPGTRLTVT.

This clone was detected a few times. The V call is TRBV30, the J call TRBJ2-2, with D perhaps matching TRBD1 (6 bases). Trimming took off 0 bases at V and 6 bases at J, with 8 bases between the two ends. Germline loops: CDR1 GTSNPN, CDR2 SVGIG (reference sequence). The CDR3 consists of 13 residues. DNA for the CDR3: TGTGCCTGGAGTGTTACAGGGCCCGGGGAGCTGTTTTTT. Protein sequence: CAWSVTGPGELFF.

The chain is built from TRBV28 and TRBJ1-6, with 7 bases aligning to TRBD1. Looked up from germline, CDR1 is MDHEN and CDR2 is SYDVKM. This CDR3 is built from 16 residues. J was trimmed by 6 bases and V by 3 bases; bases with no gene match: 8. CDR3 sequence: CASSLGRGHRNSPLHF. The CDR3 coding sequence is TGTGCCAGCAGTTTGGGTAGGGGGCATCGTAATTCACCCCTCCACTTT.

The rearrangement uses TRBV19 and TRBJ1-5; D not resolved. CDR1 and CDR2 from the germline V gene are LNHDA and SQIVND (reference sequence). This CDR3 is built from 12 residues. V lost 5 bases to trimming and J lost 13 bases, with 15 bases between them. In DNA, the CDR3 is TGTGCCAGTAGTCGCCGACAAGAGGGACAGCATTTT. Encoded protein: CASSRRQEGQHF.

The V and J genes are TRBV7-3 and TRBJ2-7, with TRBD2 identical over 8 bases. In germline, CDR1 is SGHTA, CDR2 FQGTGA. J lost 4 bases, V lost 5 bases, and 16 bases had no gene match. The CDR3 extends over 17 amino acids. CDR3 residues: CASSPGRGGTKVYEQYF. The CDR3 region has the DNA TGTGCCAGCAGCCCGGGTCGGGGGGGCACTAAGGTATACGAGCAGTACTTC.